The 22 T cell receptor beta chains below all came from one sample that was sequenced in a study of CD8 T cell repertoires and HIV-1 epitope variants. Produced via immunoSEQ multiplex PCR; TCRdb's table is partial and in-frame only. The sample contains about 4,800 clones, 65% to 75% of which appear only once. These receptors have no known antigen. The source material was cultured CD8+ T cells derived from PBMCs. These receptors came from a male donor with HIV.

This chain uses TRBV7-8 with TRBJ2-2; 8 bases fit TRBD2. The junction had 17 bases not matched to a gene; V was cut back by 8 bases and J by 9 bases. This CDR3 is 16 amino acids long. Germline CDR1 reads SGHVS; CDR2 reads FQNEAQ. CDR3 sequence: CASSSGAGDLRRELFF. The CDR3 DNA follows: TGTGCCAGCTCTAGTGGAGCGGGGGACTTAAGGAGGGAGCTGTTTTTT.

V usage is TRBV6-1 and J usage is TRBJ1-2; 9 positions agree with TRBD1. The CDR3 totals 13 residues. The V segment lost 4 bases and the J segment 4 bases; nucleotides outside the gene matches: 1. Germline lookup yields CDR1 MNHNS and CDR2 SASEGT. This chain's CDR3 is CASSGQGGYGYTF. The CDR3 DNA reads TGTGCCAGCAGTGGACAGGGGGGCTATGGCTACACCTTC.

The V and J genes are TRBV10-1 and TRBJ2-7, with TRBD1 identical over 8 bases. With 7 bases clipped from V and 6 bases from J, the junction kept 11 bases outside the gene matches. Germline V gene sequence: CDR1 WNHNN, CDR2 SYGVQD (reference sequence). The CDR3 has 14 amino acids. Here the CDR3 reads CASITGGRSGEQYF. The CDR3 coding sequence is TGCGCCAGCATTACAGGGGGAAGGTCGGGCGAGCAGTACTTC.

The V call is TRBV7-3, the J call TRBJ2-1; D remains unclear. Germline values: CDR1 SGHTA, CDR2 FQGTGA. CDR3 length: 14 residues. V was pared by 2 bases and J by 0 bases, with 5 bases between. CDR3 sequence: CASSLDSSYNEQFF. CDR3 nucleotide sequence: TGTGCCAGCAGCTTAGATAGCTCCTACAATGAGCAGTTCTTC.

This clone appeared once. The chain has TRBV5-1 and TRBJ1-1; D might be TRBD1 (5 bases). Germline V gene data show CDR1 as SGHRS and CDR2 as YFSETQ. This CDR3 is 14 amino acids long. V was pared by 0 bases and J by 5 bases, with 11 bases between. The CDR3 coding sequence is TGCGCCAGCAGCTTGGCCACGGGGGAAACTGAAGCTTTCTTT. Its protein product is CASSLATGETEAFF. Full variable domain (rest looked up from reference TRBV5-1 and TRBJ1-1): KAGVTQTPRYLIKTRGQQVTLSCSPISGHRSVSWYQQTPGQGLQFLFEYFSETQRNKGNFPGRFSGRQFSNSRSEMNVSTLELGDSALYLCASSLATGETEAFFGQGTRLTVV.

The gene calls are TRBV2 and TRBJ2-1; D is unclear. V was trimmed by 2 bases and J by 5 bases, leaving 13 bases between them. Germline V CDR1 and CDR2: SNHLY, FYNNEI. The CDR3 length is 15 residues. The CDR3 nucleotides are TGTGCCAGCAGTGAACGAGGTGGGTCCCACAATGAGCAGTTCTTC. Translation gives CASSERGGSHNEQFF. Supplemented by reference TRBV2 and TRBJ2-1, the full variable domain reads EPEVTQTPSHQVTQMGQEVILRCVPISNHLYFYWYRQILGQKVEFLVSFYNNEISEKSEIFDDQFSVERPDGSNFTLKIRSTKLEDSAMYFCASSERGGSHNEQFFGPGTRLTVL.

The CDR3: CASSDASGRGDNEQFF. In DNA, the CDR3 is TGTGCCAGCAGTGACGCCAGCGGGAGAGGGGACAATGAGCAGTTCTTC. The chain links TRBV6-4 to TRBJ2-1; 8 nucleotides agree with TRBD2. Germline CDR1 MRHNA, CDR2 SNTAGT. The CDR3 covers 16 residues. J was trimmed by 5 bases and V by 2 bases; bases with no gene match: 8.

Here the CDR3 reads CASSLLLVGTGEAEQYF. CDR3 nucleotides: TGTGCCAGCAGTTTATTGCTGGTAGGGACAGGGGAGGCCGAGCAGTACTTC. This chain connects TRBV28 to TRBJ2-7; 10 nucleotides agree with TRBD1. Germline assignment: CDR1 MDHEN and CDR2 SYDVKM. The CDR3 is made up of 17 amino acids. Trimming took 1 base from V and 6 from J; bases not matched to a gene: 12.

CDR3 amino acids: CASSQEVRERELFF. CDR3 nucleotide sequence: TGTGCCAGCAGCCAAGAAGTAAGGGAAAGGGAGCTGTTTTTT. The V and J genes are TRBV4-2 and TRBJ2-2, with D uncertain. Trimming shortened V by 0 bases and J by 9 bases, and 11 bases separated the two germline ends. The CDR3 loop spans 14 amino acids. Germline CDR1 and CDR2: LGHNA and YNFKEQ.

This chain connects TRBV2 to TRBJ2-2, with D unresolved. Germline lookup yields CDR1 SNHLY and CDR2 FYNNEI. The CDR3 is 13 amino acids. V was shortened by 2 bases and J by 6 bases, with 7 bases between the two germline ends. CDR3 nucleotide sequence: TGTGCCAGCAGTGAATGGGTTGCCGGGGAGCTGTTTTTT. Its translation: CASSEWVAGELFF.

This clone is a singleton in its sample. The rearrangement links TRBV5-6 to TRBJ2-2; D ambiguous. The CDR3 loop spans 12 amino acids. The germline V and J ends were trimmed by 6 bases and 6 bases, with 9 bases remaining between them. The germline CDR1 and CDR2 sequences are SGHDT and YYEEEE. The CDR3 DNA reads TGTGCCAGCAAGGACGTGTCCGGGGAGCTGTTTTTT. This gives the protein CASKDVSGELFF.

This clone has just a few counts. The chain carries TRBV28 and TRBJ2-1; D is ambiguous. V was pared by 1 base and J by 5 bases, with 9 bases between. This CDR3 has 14 amino acids. The germline V gene encodes CDR1 MDHEN and CDR2 SYDVKM. The CDR3 DNA reads as TGTGCCAGCAGTTTATTTGGACCCAACAATGAGCAGTTCTTC. Translated: CASSLFGPNNEQFF. Supplemented by reference TRBV28 and TRBJ2-1, the full variable domain reads DVKVTQSSRYLVKRTGEKVFLECVQDMDHENMFWYRQDPGLGLRLIYFSYDVKMKEKGDIPEGYSVSREKKERFSLILESASTNQTSMYLCASSLFGPNNEQFFGPGTRLTVL.

This chain uses TRBV6-4 with TRBJ2-3; 8 bases match TRBD2. The CDR3 has 15 amino acids. J was trimmed by 1 base and V by 0 bases; bases with no gene match: 0. Per germline, CDR1 MRHNA and CDR2 SNTAGT. CDR3 nucleotide sequence: TGTGCCAGCAGTGACTCGCGGGGGGGCACAGATACGCAGTATTTT. Its translation: CASSDSRGGTDTQYF.

In DNA form, the CDR3 reads TGTGCCAGCTCACCAGGTGGCGGGGTGAACTACAATGAGCAGTTCTTC. It encodes CASSPGGGVNYNEQFF. This chain links TRBV18 with TRBJ2-1, with D possibly being TRBD2 (6 bases). The length of the CDR3 is 16 residues. Germline loops: CDR1 KGHSH, CDR2 LQKENI. Trimming cost V 2 bases and J 3 bases, with 14 bases left between them. The full variable domain, with the rest looked up from reference TRBV18 and TRBJ2-1, is NAGVMQNPRHLVRRRGQEARLRCSPMKGHSHVYWYRQLPEEGLKFMVYLQKENIIDESGMPKERFSAEFPKEGPSILRIQQVVRGDSAAYFCASSPGGGVNYNEQFFGPGTRLTVL.

The chain carries TRBV5-4 and TRBJ1-1; TRBD1 agrees at 8 bases. The J segment lost 6 bases and the V segment lost 2 bases, leaving 9 bases of the junction unmatched. The germline V gene has CDR1 SGHNT and CDR2 YYREEE (reference sequence). The CDR3 runs 15 residues. This CDR3 is CASSLQGDLGAEAFF. As DNA, the CDR3 is TGTGCCAGCAGCTTACAGGGGGACCTAGGGGCTGAAGCTTTCTTT. The full variable domain, in which reference TRBV5-4 and TRBJ1-1 provide the parts outside the CDR3, is ETGVTQSPTHLIKTRGQQVTLRCSSQSGHNTVSWYQQALGQGPQFIFQYYREEENGRGNFPPRFSGLQFPNYSSELNVNALELDDSALYLCASSLQGDLGAEAFFGQGTRLTVV.

The genes are TRBV19 and TRBJ1-5; D unclear. The germline gives CDR1 LNHDA, CDR2 SQIVND (reference sequence). The CDR3 consists of 15 residues. Trimming left V 3 bases short and J 6 bases short, with 15 bases between. The CDR3 DNA reads as TGTGCCAGTAGTATTGGGAACTCCGCCGGTCAGCCCCAGCATTTT. Encoded protein: CASSIGNSAGQPQHF.

This clone was detected once. Its ends do not fully match the called genes, so a read error is possible. V usage is TRBV7-7 and J usage is TRBJ2-5; 10 positions agree with TRBD1. The J call may be faulty, since TRBJ2-7 better matches the DNA end. CDR3 length: 15 residues. Germline CDR1 is SSHAT and CDR2 is FNYEAQ (reference sequence). The CDR3 loop is CASSSGTGDNDEQYF. In DNA form, the CDR3 reads TGTGCTAGCAGCTCCGGGACAGGGGATAACGACGAGCAGTACTTC.

Of note for this clone: Germline and junction disagree at one end, which may indicate a read error. The rearrangement links TRBV7-9 to TRBJ2-7; 10 bases are shared with TRBD1. The CDR3 sequence is 15 residues long. Germline assignment: CDR1 SEHNR and CDR2 FQNEAQ (reference sequence). The CDR3 region has the DNA TGTGCTAGCAGCTCCGGGACAGGGGATAACGACGAGCAGTACTTC. It is translated as CASSSGTGDNDEQYF. Variable domain in full (rest from reference TRBV7-9 and TRBJ2-7): DTGVSQNPRHKITKRGQNVTFRCDPISEHNRLYWYRQTLGQGPEFLTYFQNEAQLEKSRLLSDRFSAERPKGSFSTLEIQRTEQGDSAMYLCASSSGTGDNDEQYFGPGTRLTVT.

The gene calls are TRBV10-1 and TRBJ1-1, with no clear D. The CDR3 length is 13 residues. CDR1 and CDR2 from the germline V gene are WNHNN and SYGVQD (reference sequence). With 7 bases removed from V and 4 bases from J, the gap between germline ends came to 13 bases. The CDR3 nucleotides are TGCGCCAGCAATTCTAAACGGGCCACTGAAGCTTTCTTT. Its protein is CASNSKRATEAFF.

The chain combines TRBV5-4 with TRBJ2-7; 11 bases map to TRBD2. The germline gives CDR1 SGHNT, CDR2 YYREEE (reference sequence). The CDR3 contains 14 residues. After removal of 4 bases from V and 4 bases from J, the junction contained 4 bases not matched to a gene. The CDR3 spells CASSPGTSGYEQYF. The CDR3 DNA reads TGTGCCAGCAGCCCGGGGACTAGCGGATACGAGCAGTACTTC.

The chain is built from TRBV15 and TRBJ2-3, with 9 nucleotides matching TRBD2. V shed 5 bases, J shed 2 bases, and the junction held 8 bases outside the gene matches. CDR1 is LNHNV, CDR2 YYDKDF, per germline (reference sequence). The CDR3 is 16 amino acids. The CDR3 sequence: CATSSSLAGLTDTQYF. CDR3 coding DNA: TGTGCCACCAGCTCCTCCCTAGCGGGGCTCACAGATACGCAGTATTTT.

By proportion, this clone is medium-sized. The chain is built from TRBV28 and TRBJ1-2, with 10 bases lining up with TRBD1. This CDR3 region has 17 residues. V lost 7 bases and J lost 4; bases outside the gene matches: 15. Germline loops: CDR1 MDHEN, CDR2 SYDVKM. This CDR3 reads CASTPGDRGPYGYGYTF. DNA of the CDR3: TGTGCCAGCACCCCCGGGGACAGGGGACCCTACGGCTATGGCTACACCTTC.